These 4 T cell receptor beta chains came from one sample sequenced in a study of memory CD4+ T cells and cytomegalovirus serostatus. Repertoires were generated with immunoSEQ multiplex PCR, while TCRdb's copy carries only in-frame clones and drops some. The profile shows approximately 41,000 clones, around 78% of them singletons. Single viable CD3+CD4+CD8-CD45RO+ cells were sorted as the memory CD4+ T cells. The sequenced sample was memory CD4+ T cells from blood. The receptors stem from an adult in good health and CMV-seronegative.

The chain uses TRBV28 and TRBJ2-7, with 8 nucleotides matching TRBD2. Trimming removed 6 bases from V and 3 bases from J; junction bases left unmatched: 7. The germline V gene has CDR1 MDHEN and CDR2 SYDVKM. The CDR3 has 14 amino acids. The CDR3, as DNA: TGTGCCAGCAGCCCAGCGGGAGCGGACTACGAGCAGTACTTC. Its protein product is CASSPAGADYEQYF.

The chain links TRBV7-2 to TRBJ2-7, with 9 bases that match TRBD2. The germline gives CDR1 SGHTA, CDR2 FQGNSA. This CDR3 is 15 amino acids long. The V gene end was trimmed by 5 bases and the J gene end by 3 bases; junction bases not matched to a gene: 8. The CDR3 DNA reads TGTGCCAGCAGCCTTAGCGGGGGCCCCGTCTACGAGCAGTACTTC. Translating it yields CASSLSGGPVYEQYF.

Points on this clone: Additional DNA sequences in this sample encode the identical CDR3. The CDR3 DNA sequence: TGTGCCAGCAGCTTAACGGGTAGCTCCTACGAGCAGTACTTC. The encoded protein is CASSLTGSSYEQYF. This chain uses TRBV7-3 with TRBJ2-7, with D uncertain. Germline-derived CDR1 and CDR2 are SGHTA and FQGTGA. V was shortened by 0 bases and J by 0 bases, with 6 bases between the two germline ends. The CDR3 has 14 residues.

The genes are TRBV11-1 and TRBJ2-2, with 12 bases that match TRBD2. The CDR3 spans 19 residues. CDR1 is SGHAT and CDR2 is FQDESV in the germline V gene (reference sequence). J was trimmed by 6 bases and V by 3 bases; bases with no gene match: 14. DNA of the CDR3: TGTGCCAGCAGCTTTAGCCTAGCGGGAGGGCCAGGTGACGCCGGGGAGCTGTTTTTT. The encoded protein is CASSFSLAGGPGDAGELFF.